The subject of this entry is one T cell receptor beta chain. The antigen it recognizes is unknown. The input lacks base qualities; no much larger clone sits a single base away. Collaborating institutions collected whole blood in K2EDTA tubes following their own protocols. For TCRbeta analysis, collaborators shipped samples as frozen whole blood, isolated PBMCs, or DNA extracted from either of those sample types. The entry originates in a study of blood T cell repertoires in COVID-19 (dated by TCRdb to between 2020 and 2021). About the investigation overall: Samples from collaborators originated in the United States, Italy and Spain and spanned both the acute and convalescent phases of COVID-19. Sample metadata almost always included a de-identified subject ID, COVID-19 status, age in years and sex. The samples were drawn from the first 160 participants of the ongoing ImmuneRACE study and from 1,200 or so subjects provided by 6 global collaborators. The repertoires were made available in a free public database intended to serve as a resource for research on the immune response to SARS-CoV-2. The dataset comprised deeply sampled blood TCRbeta repertoires from subjects exposed to, actively infected with, or recovered from COVID-19. Where available, HLA class I and class II types were obtained from metadata supplied by the sample provider rather than from assay-based typing. The prospective study material was composed of cDNA or gDNA derived from T cells, B-cell-depleted T cells, or PBMCs. The research as a whole found: The amount of clinical and demographic metadata varied by source and participant and was provided uncurated.

The immunoSEQ Assay, a bias-controlled multiplex PCR, was used to amplify TCRbeta CDR3 regions from genomic DNA. The original pipeline was this. Within the assay, amplification of reference gene primers was used to estimate how many nucleated cells each sample contained. To quantify the absolute abundance of each unique TCRbeta CDR3 rearrangement, sequence reads were collapsed and filtered. For each sample, productive Simpson clonality was calculated as the square root of Simpson's diversity index across productive rearrangements. The immuneACCESS repertoire file appears here via TCRdb, limited to in-frame rearrangements. These files lack a portion of the clones; in checked studies, under half of the deficit traces to unresolved V genes, and the cause of the others is not known. V and J calls and clone size are as listed in that table; D and trimming were resolved from the DNA. A total of some 260,000 clones appear in this sample, about 91% of them only once. The biggest ten clones account for approximately 1.4% of the sample.

CDR1 is given as SGHVS and CDR2 as FNYEAQ, both from the germline V gene. The CDR3, from cysteine to phenylalanine, totals 16 residues. Of all the DNA, just the CDR3 is kept, 48 bases in frame from base 1. V is cut by 2 bases and J by 3 bases, and the space between the germline ends is 16 bases. The V gene is TRBV7-6 and the J gene is TRBJ1-1; the D gene remains uncertain. What was sequenced was peripheral blood. This receptor was identified in a man of 80 years or more with acute or convalescent COVID-19. CDR3 protein: CASSLNPFEEHTEAFF. The DNA sequence follows: TGTGCCAGCAGCTTAAATCCGTTCGAGGAGCACACTGAAGCTTTCTTT.